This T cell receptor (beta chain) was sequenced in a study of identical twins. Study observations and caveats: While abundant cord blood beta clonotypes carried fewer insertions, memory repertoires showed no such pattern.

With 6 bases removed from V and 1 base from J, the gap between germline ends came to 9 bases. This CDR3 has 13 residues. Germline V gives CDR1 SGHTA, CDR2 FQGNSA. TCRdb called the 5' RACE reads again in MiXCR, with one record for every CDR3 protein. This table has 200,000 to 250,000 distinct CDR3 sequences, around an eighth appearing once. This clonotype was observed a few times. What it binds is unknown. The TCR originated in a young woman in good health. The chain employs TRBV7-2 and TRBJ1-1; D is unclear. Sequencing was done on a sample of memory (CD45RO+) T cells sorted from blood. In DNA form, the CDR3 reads TGTGCCAGCAGTCCTCACCCGAACACTGAAGCTTTCTTT. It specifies CASSPHPNTEAFF.